The 5 T cell receptor beta chains given below trace back to one sample, sequenced in a study of T cells in Graves' hyperthyroidism and ophthalmopathy. RNA transcripts served as the template for amplifying TCR beta CDR3 regions. The primer set for the first-round RT-PCR of the TCR CDR3 was HTBI. Each CDR3 protein is one row after TCRdb ran MiXCR on the multiplex PCR reads. Of 300,000 to 350,000 distinct CDR3 sequences in the sample, around 16% were seen once. The sample was blood. The source is a young man with Graves' hyperthyroidism.

The chain joins TRBV5-5 to TRBJ2-2; D gene unclear. Germline CDR1 reads SGHKS; CDR2 reads YYEKEE (reference sequence). The CDR3 has 14 residues. The germline V and J ends were trimmed by 0 bases and 3 bases, with 6 bases remaining between them. DNA for the CDR3: TGTGCCAGCAGCTTGGGACACGACACCGGGGAGCTGTTTTTT. Residues: CASSLGHDTGELFF.

V and J are TRBV11-2 and TRBJ2-3, with 16 bases lining up with TRBD2. Trimming removed 5 bases from V and 5 bases from J; junction bases left unmatched: 10. This CDR3 contains 18 residues. Germline V gives CDR1 SGHAT, CDR2 FQNNGV. The CDR3 nucleotides read TGTGCCAGCAGCCCAGGGACTAGCGGGAGGGCCTGGGGAGATACGCAGTATTTT. Protein: CASSPGTSGRAWGDTQYF.

This clonotype was counted only a few times. V usage is TRBV12-3 or TRBV12-4 and J usage is TRBJ1-2, with 9 bases lining up with TRBD1. CDR3 length: 14 amino acids. The ends lost 5 bases at V and 8 bases at J; junction bases unmatched: 9. CDR3 nucleotide sequence: TGTGCCAGCAGTGCCAACAGGGGGCTGAGGGGCTACACCTTC. Amino acids: CASSANRGLRGYTF.

This clonotype was detected many times. The V call is TRBV20-1, the J call TRBJ2-7, with 9 bases matching TRBD2. The CDR3 totals 14 residues. Germline V gene data show CDR1 as DFQATT and CDR2 as SNEGSKA (reference sequence). The J segment lost 4 bases and the V segment lost 0 bases, leaving 4 bases of the junction unmatched. CDR3 sequence reads: CSARDTSGLYEQYF. CDR3 coding DNA: TGCAGTGCTAGAGATACTAGCGGGCTTTACGAGCAGTACTTC.

This clonotype showed up just a few times. The chain combines TRBV2 with TRBJ1-1; no definite D call. Trimming shortened V by 0 bases and J by 1 base, and 9 bases separated the two germline ends. The CDR3 has 15 residues. The germline CDR1 and CDR2 sequences are SNHLY and FYNNEI. The CDR3: CASSEALAKNTEAFF. For the CDR3, the DNA is TGTGCCAGCAGTGAAGCGCTTGCAAAGAACACTGAAGCTTTCTTT.